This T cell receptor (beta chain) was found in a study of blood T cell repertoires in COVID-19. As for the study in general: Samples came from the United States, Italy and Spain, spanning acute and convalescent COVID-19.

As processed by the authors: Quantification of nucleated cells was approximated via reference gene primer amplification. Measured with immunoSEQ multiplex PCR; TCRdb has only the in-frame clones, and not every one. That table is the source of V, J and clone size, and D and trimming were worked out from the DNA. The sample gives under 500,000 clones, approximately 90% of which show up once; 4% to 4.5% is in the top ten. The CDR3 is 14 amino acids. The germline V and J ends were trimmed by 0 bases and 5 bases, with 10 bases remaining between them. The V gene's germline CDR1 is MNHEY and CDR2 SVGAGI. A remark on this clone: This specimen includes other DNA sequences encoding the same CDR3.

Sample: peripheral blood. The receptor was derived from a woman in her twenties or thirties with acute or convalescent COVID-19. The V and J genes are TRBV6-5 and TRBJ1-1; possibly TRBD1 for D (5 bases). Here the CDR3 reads CASSYSRRGTEAFF. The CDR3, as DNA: TGTGCCAGCAGTTACTCGCGAAGGGGTACTGAAGCTTTCTTT.